Below are 6 T cell receptor beta chains sequenced from a single sample in a study of blood T cell repertoires in COVID-19. Clones were read by immunoSEQ multiplex PCR, and TCRdb kept only the in-frame ones, dropping some. The data contain more than 200,000 clones, roughly 80% of them singletons. Sequencing was carried out using peripheral blood. The origin of the receptors is a man aged 60-69 years with acute or convalescent COVID-19.

There are a few counts of this clone. V usage is TRBV10-1 and J usage is TRBJ2-7; TRBD1 matches 7 bases. CDR3 size: 15 residues. Germline CDR1 reads WNHNN; CDR2 reads SYGVQD (reference sequence). J gave up 0 bases and V 7 bases, and 9 bases lay outside the gene matches. This CDR3 is CASTSDRAFSYEQYF. The CDR3 DNA reads TGCGCCAGCACCTCCGACAGGGCCTTCTCCTACGAGCAGTACTTC.

The J gene is TRBJ2-1, the V gene TRBV4-3; tentatively, D is TRBD1 (6 bases). The V gene's germline CDR1 is LGHNA and CDR2 YSLEER. CDR3 size: 16 residues. V was cut by 0 bases and J by 7 bases, with 16 bases left in between. The CDR3 nucleotides are TGCGCCAGCAGCCAAGAAAATAGACAGGTGATTAATGAGCAGTTCTTC. The encoded protein is CASSQENRQVINEQFF.

J is TRBJ2-5 and V is TRBV2, with 9 bases fitting TRBD1. This CDR3 has 15 amino acids. With 4 bases clipped from V and 0 bases from J, the junction kept 3 bases outside the gene matches. Germline loops: CDR1 SNHLY, CDR2 FYNNEI. CDR3 sequence reads: CASSAGTGYQETQYF. CDR3 DNA sequence: TGTGCCAGCAGTGCCGGGACAGGGTACCAAGAGACCCAGTACTTC.

The V and J genes are TRBV4-2 and TRBJ2-3, with TRBD2 identical over 8 bases. Per the germline V gene, CDR1 is LGHNA and CDR2 is YNFKEQ. Trimming at V came to 1 base and at J to 4 bases, leaving 4 bases not matched to a gene. This CDR3 spans 15 amino acids. CDR3 protein: CASSQGSAGADTQYF. The CDR3 nucleotides are TGTGCCAGCAGCCAAGGGTCAGCGGGGGCAGATACGCAGTATTTT.

This chain joins TRBV28 and TRBJ1-1, with 7 bases matching TRBD1. Per the germline V gene, CDR1 is MDHEN and CDR2 is SYDVKM. The CDR3 extends over 16 amino acids. Losses at the gene ends were 8 bases for V and 1 base for J; bases not matched to a gene: 13. CDR3 DNA sequence: TGTGCCAGCCTCCCACCAGTTGACAGGGAGAACACTGAAGCTTTCTTT. Protein sequence: CASLPPVDRENTEAFF.

The chain carries TRBV27 and TRBJ2-7; 7 bases align to TRBD1. The CDR3 has 14 amino acids. V shed 5 bases and J 5 bases; nucleotides not matched to a gene: 9. The germline gives CDR1 MNHEY, CDR2 SMNVEV (reference sequence). The DNA for the CDR3 is TGTGCCAGCAGTCTGTCAGGGGGTCCCAACGAGCAGTACTTC. Protein sequence: CASSLSGGPNEQYF.